Listed below are T cell receptor beta chains from one sample, sequenced in a study of technical replicates of blood from a handful of donors. Repertoires were generated with immunoSEQ multiplex PCR, while TCRdb's copy carries only in-frame clones and drops some. Of about 81,000 clones listed, 90% to 97% are singletons. The specimen sequenced was T cells isolated from PBMCs. All receptors derive from a human donor in good health. Each CDR3 is given with its conserved first and last residue. Each record gives: CDR3 protein, CDR3 DNA, clone size, V gene, D gene, J gene. The D gene is left open where the match is weak. A clone size is listed for some rows: how often the clone was seen (once, few, many), or a class if it is expanded.

CDR3 protein: CASSPGLSTDTQYF
CDR3 DNA: TGTGCCAGCAGTCCGGGGTTGAGCACAGATACGCAGTATTTT
clone size: -
V gene: TRBV2
D gene: -
J gene: TRBJ2-3

CDR3 protein: CASSVDRGLEAFF
CDR3 DNA: TGTGCCAGCAGTGTTGACAGGGGGCTTGAAGCTTTCTTT
clone size: -
V gene: TRBV6-4
D gene: TRBD1
J gene: TRBJ1-1

CDR3 protein: CASSFSGGWHNEQYF
CDR3 DNA: TGTGCCAGCAGTTTCTCGGGAGGGTGGCACAACGAGCAGTACTTC
clone size: -
V gene: TRBV28
D gene: TRBD2
J gene: TRBJ2-7

CDR3 protein: CASSVGRGTYTEAFF
CDR3 DNA: TGCGCCAGCAGCGTGGGAAGGGGCACTTACACTGAAGCTTTCTTT
clone size: -
V gene: TRBV4-1
D gene: -
J gene: TRBJ1-1

CDR3 protein: CASSPTSATNEKLFF
CDR3 DNA: TGTGCCAGCTCACCAACGAGTGCAACTAATGAAAAACTGTTTTTT
clone size: -
V gene: TRBV18
D gene: -
J gene: TRBJ1-4

CDR3 protein: CASSHTGGAGNEKLFF
CDR3 DNA: TGTGCCAGCAGCCACACAGGGGGCGCGGGTAATGAAAAACTGTTTTTT
clone size: -
V gene: TRBV11-2
D gene: TRBD1
J gene: TRBJ1-4

CDR3 protein: CASSSGGYTF
CDR3 DNA: TGTGCCAGCAGTTCGGGGGGCTACACCTTC
clone size: -
V gene: TRBV6-6
D gene: -
J gene: TRBJ1-2

CDR3 protein: CASSTGGEVQQYF
CDR3 DNA: TGTGCCAGCAGTACAGGGGGCGAAGTTCAGCAGTACTTC
clone size: -
V gene: TRBV9
D gene: TRBD1
J gene: TRBJ2-7

CDR3 protein: CASSSPSRASTGELFF
CDR3 DNA: TGTGCCAGCAGTTCTCCCTCGAGGGCGTCCACCGGGGAGCTGTTTTTT
clone size: once
V gene: TRBV27
D gene: -
J gene: TRBJ2-2

CDR3 protein: CASSPTDRQKNTGELFF
CDR3 DNA: TGTGCCAGCAGCCCAACTGACAGGCAAAAGAACACCGGGGAGCTGTTTTTT
clone size: -
V gene: TRBV7-3
D gene: -
J gene: TRBJ2-2

CDR3 protein: CASSQDILMNTEAFF
CDR3 DNA: TGTGCCAGCTCTCAGGATATATTAATGAACACTGAAGCTTTCTTT
clone size: -
V gene: TRBV6-5
D gene: -
J gene: TRBJ1-1

CDR3 protein: CASSRKDRVNEQFF
CDR3 DNA: TGTGCCAGCAGCCGCAAGGACAGGGTGAATGAGCAGTTCTTC
clone size: -
V gene: TRBV7-9
D gene: TRBD1
J gene: TRBJ2-1

CDR3 protein: CASSLAGGGPYEQYF
CDR3 DNA: TGTGCCAGCAGCTTAGCGGGGGGAGGGCCCTACGAGCAGTACTTC
clone size: -
V gene: TRBV7-8
D gene: TRBD2
J gene: TRBJ2-7

CDR3 protein: CASSLYSNQPQHF
CDR3 DNA: TGCGCCAGCAGCCTGTATAGCAATCAGCCCCAGCATTTT
clone size: -
V gene: TRBV5-1
D gene: -
J gene: TRBJ1-5

CDR3 protein: CASSLLGQGGSGGYTF
CDR3 DNA: TGTGCCAGCAGCTTGTTAGGACAGGGAGGATCGGGTGGCTACACCTTC
clone size: -
V gene: TRBV5-5
D gene: TRBD1
J gene: TRBJ1-2

CDR3 protein: CASTFTSPRTGELFF
CDR3 DNA: TGTGCCAGTACCTTTACCTCGCCTAGGACCGGGGAGCTGTTTTTT
clone size: -
V gene: TRBV19
D gene: -
J gene: TRBJ2-2

CDR3 protein: CASRQGYRGPNEKLFF
CDR3 DNA: TGTGCCAGCAGACAGGGGTACAGGGGACCTAATGAAAAACTGTTTTTT
clone size: -
V gene: TRBV7-6
D gene: TRBD1
J gene: TRBJ1-4

CDR3 protein: CSVEDSGSYEQYF
CDR3 DNA: TGCAGCGTTGAAGATTCAGGGTCCTACGAGCAGTACTTC
clone size: -
V gene: TRBV29-1
D gene: -
J gene: TRBJ2-7

CDR3 protein: CASSDTDNPNYGYTF
CDR3 DNA: TGTGCCAGCAGCGACACAGATAACCCTAACTATGGCTACACCTTC
clone size: -
V gene: TRBV2
D gene: -
J gene: TRBJ1-2

CDR3 protein: CASRESGSSHNEQFF
CDR3 DNA: TGTGCCAGCAGGGAAAGCGGGAGCTCCCACAATGAGCAGTTCTTC
clone size: -
V gene: TRBV6-5
D gene: TRBD2
J gene: TRBJ2-1

CDR3 protein: CASSYNRGNEQFF
CDR3 DNA: TGTGCCAGCAGTTACAACAGGGGTAATGAGCAGTTCTTC
clone size: -
V gene: TRBV6-5
D gene: TRBD1
J gene: TRBJ2-1

CDR3 protein: CASSERRGRDEKLFF
CDR3 DNA: TGTGCCAGCAGTGAGAGGAGGGGGCGGGATGAAAAACTGTTTTTT
clone size: -
V gene: TRBV2
D gene: TRBD1
J gene: TRBJ1-4

CDR3 protein: CASSLSWQRMNTEAFF
CDR3 DNA: TGTGCCAGCAGCTTGTCGTGGCAGCGCATGAACACTGAAGCTTTCTTT
clone size: -
V gene: TRBV5-8
D gene: -
J gene: TRBJ1-1

CDR3 protein: CASNIQGNSNQPQHF
CDR3 DNA: TGCGCCAGCAATATTCAGGGTAATAGCAATCAGCCCCAGCATTTT
clone size: -
V gene: TRBV4-1
D gene: -
J gene: TRBJ1-5

CDR3 protein: CASSLTRGADTQYF
CDR3 DNA: TGTGCCAGTAGTTTAACCAGGGGCGCAGATACGCAGTATTTT
clone size: once
V gene: TRBV19
D gene: -
J gene: TRBJ2-3

CDR3 protein: CASSSHLASNTGELFF
CDR3 DNA: TGTGCTAGCAGCTCCCACCTAGCGTCGAACACCGGGGAGCTGTTTTTT
clone size: -
V gene: TRBV7-7
D gene: -
J gene: TRBJ2-2

CDR3 protein: CASSQRSGQGVYEQYF
CDR3 DNA: TGTGCCAGCAGCCAACGGTCGGGACAGGGGGTCTACGAGCAGTACTTC
clone size: once
V gene: TRBV5-4
D gene: TRBD1
J gene: TRBJ2-7

CDR3 protein: CASSLGLPPAQAQHF
CDR3 DNA: TGTGCCAGCAGCTTAGGGCTGCCTCCCGCCCAGGCCCAGCATTTT
clone size: -
V gene: TRBV7-9
D gene: -
J gene: TRBJ1-5

CDR3 protein: CASSSGLAGVHEQYF
CDR3 DNA: TGTGCCAGCAGCTCCGGACTAGCGGGAGTGCACGAGCAGTACTTC
clone size: -
V gene: TRBV7-9
D gene: TRBD2
J gene: TRBJ2-7

CDR3 protein: CASILAGNSYNEQFF
CDR3 DNA: TGTGCCAGCATACTAGCGGGGAACTCCTACAATGAGCAGTTCTTC
clone size: -
V gene: TRBV6-1
D gene: TRBD2
J gene: TRBJ2-1

CDR3 protein: CASSDFKREFYEQYF
CDR3 DNA: TGTGCCAGCAGTGATTTTAAGCGGGAGTTTTACGAGCAGTACTTC
clone size: -
V gene: TRBV2
D gene: TRBD2
J gene: TRBJ2-7

CDR3 protein: CSVGWGRGPYEQYF
CDR3 DNA: TGCAGCGTTGGTTGGGGCAGGGGGCCCTACGAGCAGTACTTC
clone size: -
V gene: TRBV29-1
D gene: TRBD1
J gene: TRBJ2-7

CDR3 protein: CASSNPGLASNEQFF
CDR3 DNA: TGTGCCAGCAGCAATCCGGGACTAGCGTCCAATGAGCAGTTCTTC
clone size: -
V gene: TRBV6-1
D gene: TRBD2
J gene: TRBJ2-1

CDR3 protein: CASSRARAIKNIQYF
CDR3 DNA: TGCGCCAGCAGTCGGGCCAGGGCCATTAAAAACATTCAGTACTTC
clone size: -
V gene: TRBV23-1
D gene: -
J gene: TRBJ2-4

CDR3 protein: CATRVDNSPLHF
CDR3 DNA: TGTGCCACCAGAGTAGATAATTCACCCCTCCACTTT
clone size: -
V gene: TRBV15
D gene: -
J gene: TRBJ1-6

CDR3 protein: CAWSLTGGGELFF
CDR3 DNA: TGTGCCTGGAGTTTAACAGGGGGCGGGGAGCTGTTTTTT
clone size: -
V gene: TRBV30
D gene: TRBD1
J gene: TRBJ2-2

CDR3 protein: CASSWWDAGGTEAFF
CDR3 DNA: TGCGCCAGCAGCTGGTGGGACGCCGGGGGCACTGAAGCTTTCTTT
clone size: -
V gene: TRBV5-1
D gene: -
J gene: TRBJ1-1

CDR3 protein: CASSVGGTSSYEQYF
CDR3 DNA: TGTGCCAGCAGCGTAGGAGGAACAAGCTCCTACGAGCAGTACTTC
clone size: -
V gene: TRBV9
D gene: -
J gene: TRBJ2-7

CDR3 protein: CASSDPQTGDLGGYTF
CDR3 DNA: TGTGCCAGCAGTGATCCACAGACAGGGGACCTGGGTGGCTACACCTTC
clone size: -
V gene: TRBV2
D gene: TRBD1
J gene: TRBJ1-2

CDR3 protein: CASSSQVEQFF
CDR3 DNA: TGTGCCAGCAGCTCTCAGGTGGAGCAGTTCTTC
clone size: -
V gene: TRBV7-6
D gene: -
J gene: TRBJ2-1

CDR3 protein: CASSTDRGSYNEQFF
CDR3 DNA: TGTGCCAGCAGTACCGACAGGGGATCCTACAATGAGCAGTTCTTC
clone size: -
V gene: TRBV27
D gene: TRBD1
J gene: TRBJ2-1

CDR3 protein: CASSQEIRGPTEAFF
CDR3 DNA: TGCGCCAGCAGCCAAGAGATCAGGGGCCCAACTGAAGCTTTCTTT
clone size: -
V gene: TRBV4-1
D gene: -
J gene: TRBJ1-1

CDR3 protein: CASSRRGQGALGDTEAFF
CDR3 DNA: TGCGCCAGCAGCCGGCGAGGTCAGGGGGCCTTGGGGGACACTGAAGCTTTCTTT
clone size: -
V gene: TRBV5-1
D gene: TRBD1
J gene: TRBJ1-1

CDR3 protein: CASSSLSRVTSGNTIYF
CDR3 DNA: TGTGCCAGCAGCTCGTTAAGCAGGGTAACCTCTGGAAACACCATATATTTT
clone size: once
V gene: TRBV7-9
D gene: -
J gene: TRBJ1-3

CDR3 protein: CACRASMNTEAFF
CDR3 DNA: TGCGCCTGCAGGGCTTCCATGAACACTGAAGCTTTCTTT
clone size: -
V gene: TRBV10-2
D gene: -
J gene: TRBJ1-1

CDR3 protein: CASSPEGGGYTF
CDR3 DNA: TGCGCCAGCAGCCCGGAGGGAGGTGGCTACACCTTC
clone size: -
V gene: TRBV5-1
D gene: -
J gene: TRBJ1-2

CDR3 protein: CASSLVPRMETQYF
CDR3 DNA: TGTGCCAGCAGCTTAGTTCCTAGGATGGAGACCCAGTACTTC
clone size: few
V gene: TRBV7-9
D gene: -
J gene: TRBJ2-5

CDR3 protein: CASSTGGGRGYTF
CDR3 DNA: TGTGCCAGCAGTACCGGTGGGGGGAGAGGCTACACCTTC
clone size: -
V gene: TRBV6-5
D gene: -
J gene: TRBJ1-2

CDR3 protein: CASSPGRVSYNEQFF
CDR3 DNA: TGTGCCAGCAGCCCCGGTCGGGTCTCCTACAATGAGCAGTTCTTC
clone size: -
V gene: TRBV11-2
D gene: -
J gene: TRBJ2-1

CDR3 protein: CASGNRQGIGTDTQYF
CDR3 DNA: TGTGCCAGTGGGAACCGACAGGGAATCGGCACAGATACGCAGTATTTT
clone size: -
V gene: TRBV19
D gene: TRBD1
J gene: TRBJ2-3

CDR3 protein: CASSYGRRLQETQYF
CDR3 DNA: TGCGCCAGCAGCTATGGCCGTCGTCTCCAAGAGACCCAGTACTTC
clone size: -
V gene: TRBV5-1
D gene: -
J gene: TRBJ2-5

CDR3 protein: CASSLIWLAGNEQFF
CDR3 DNA: TGTGCCAGCAGCTTGATCTGGCTAGCGGGGAATGAGCAGTTCTTC
clone size: -
V gene: TRBV11-2
D gene: TRBD2
J gene: TRBJ2-1

CDR3 protein: CASSWGQNTEAFF
CDR3 DNA: TGCGCCAGCAGCTGGGGGCAGAACACTGAAGCTTTCTTT
clone size: once
V gene: TRBV5-1
D gene: -
J gene: TRBJ1-1

CDR3 protein: CASTLALATNEKLFF
CDR3 DNA: TGTGCCAGCACCCTGGCCCTTGCAACTAATGAAAAACTGTTTTTT
clone size: -
V gene: TRBV2
D gene: -
J gene: TRBJ1-4

CDR3 protein: CATSRLQGGYPYPYNEQFF
CDR3 DNA: TGTGCCACCAGCAGACTCCAGGGAGGCTATCCGTACCCCTACAATGAGCAGTTCTTC
clone size: -
V gene: TRBV15
D gene: -
J gene: TRBJ2-1